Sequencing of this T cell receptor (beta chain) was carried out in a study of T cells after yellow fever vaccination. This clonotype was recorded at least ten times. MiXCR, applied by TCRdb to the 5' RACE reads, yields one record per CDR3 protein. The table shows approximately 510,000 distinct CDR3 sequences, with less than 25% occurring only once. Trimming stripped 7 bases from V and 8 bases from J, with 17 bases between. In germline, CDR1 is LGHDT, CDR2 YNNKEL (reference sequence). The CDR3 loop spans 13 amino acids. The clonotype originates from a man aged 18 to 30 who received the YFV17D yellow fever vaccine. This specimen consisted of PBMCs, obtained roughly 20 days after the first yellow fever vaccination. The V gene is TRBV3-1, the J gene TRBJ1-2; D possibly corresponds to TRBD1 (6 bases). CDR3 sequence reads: CASTSGGGRGYTF. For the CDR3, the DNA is TGTGCCAGCACCTCCGGGGGCGGCCGCGGCTACACCTTC.